The following is a TCR beta chain sequence with its context. Antigen unknown. Recent vaccinations or acute infections were absent in the healthy HIV-negative adult donors. Each sample came from a Caucasian adult donor living in Nashville, Tennessee. The investigators split CD4+ cells into a CD45RA+ naive subset and a CD45RA-negative memory subset. These data originate in a study of shared clonotypes between healthy human individuals. General observations from the study: The study generally estimated greater richness for naive than memory subsets.

The CDR3 runs to 11 residues. Losses at the gene ends were 6 bases for V and 14 bases for J; bases not matched to a gene: 7. Looked up from germline, CDR1 is MNHEY and CDR2 is SVGAGI. Sequencing was performed with immunoSEQ multiplex PCR; in TCRdb, only in-frame clones are kept and a portion is missing. Counted here are more than 900,000 clones, approximately 80% occurring once; the ten biggest clones make up roughly 0.55%. This chain links TRBV6-5 with TRBJ2-1, with TRBD2 identical over 7 bases. Sequenced sample: memory CD4+ T cells from PBMCs. Subset meaning: CD45RA-negative fraction. The TCR sequence derives from a man between 18 and 35 years old in good health. Some clones in this sample may be carry-over from other donors' samples. CDR3 residues: CASRSRDYEFF. The CDR3 coding sequence is TGTGCCAGCAGATCCCGGGACTACGAGTTCTTC.